This TCR beta chain is from a study of Ad26.COV2.S vaccination and SARS-CoV-2 variants. CDR1 is SGHTA and CDR2 is FQGNSA in the germline V gene. With 8 bases removed from V and 8 bases from J, the gap between germline ends came to 28 bases. CDR3 size: 17 residues. TCRdb's table, derived via immunoSEQ multiplex PCR, lists solely in-frame clones and lacks some. The sample lists around 300,000 clones; 75% to 90% were seen once. Treatment reported: 19 received Ad26.COV2.S at low or high dose, single or two shots; about five received placebo; per-sample allocation not given. Specimen acquisition occurred on day 63 following the initial vaccine or placebo injection.

This material consisted of peripheral blood, taken in a trial of Ad26.COV2.S vaccine versus placebo. The chain recombines TRBV7-2 with TRBJ2-1, with D perhaps TRBD1 (6 bases). The sequence derives from a person aged 18 to 59 who received the Ad26.COV2.S COVID-19 vaccine or a placebo. CDR3 nucleotide sequence: TGTGCCAGCCGATCCTCAAAGGGGGAGTCCCCCTTCCATGAGCAGTTCTTC. Translation gives CASRSSKGESPFHEQFF.